Following are 15 T cell receptor beta chains from one sample sequenced in a study of identical twins' blood T cells. In TCRdb, the 5' RACE reads were re-called with MiXCR into one record per CDR3 protein. The table lists roughly 340,000 distinct CDR3 sequences, approximately 30% of them singletons, with around 5.6% in the top ten. The sequencing input was PBMCs. The receptor set was obtained from a woman between 18 and 50 years old in good health.

This chain joins TRBV20-1 and TRBJ1-4; a weak D match, TRBD1 (6 bases). The V gene's germline CDR1 is DFQATT and CDR2 SNEGSKA (reference sequence). This CDR3 is built from 14 residues. The ends were cut back, 0 bases at V and 5 bases at J, with 10 bases in the middle. The CDR3: CSARDMTGNEKLFF. The DNA for the CDR3 is TGCAGTGCTAGAGATATGACAGGAAATGAAAAACTGTTTTTT.

With regard to this clonotype: A clone one base away is much larger, so this may be a read error. This chain connects TRBV5-1 to TRBJ2-7; D is perhaps TRBD1 or TRBD2 (6 bases each). CDR1 and CDR2 (germline): SGHRS, YFSETQ. This CDR3 comprises 14 residues. As DNA, the CDR3 is TGCGCCAGCAGTTCGAGGGGGGAAATCTACGAGCGGTACTTC. Amino acid sequence: CASSSRGEIYERYF.

The chain is built from TRBV29-1 and TRBJ2-3; D tentatively reads TRBD1 or TRBD2 (5 bases each). V lost 3 bases, J lost 2 bases, and 12 bases lay in between. Germline CDR1 reads SQVTM; CDR2 reads ANQGSEA. The CDR3 has 14 residues. The CDR3 DNA reads TGCAGCGTTGACCGGGACCAACACACAGATACGCAGTATTTT. Its protein product is CSVDRDQHTDTQYF.

The rearrangement joins TRBV29-1 to TRBJ2-1; 12 nucleotides line up with TRBD2. With V trimmed by 6 bases and J by 3 bases, 3 bases remained unmatched. The CDR3 loop spans 14 amino acids. CDR1 is SQVTM and CDR2 is ANQGSEA in the germline V gene. In DNA form, the CDR3 reads TGCAGCGTGGGGACTAGCGGGTTCTACAATGAGCAGTTCTTC. As protein: CSVGTSGFYNEQFF.

This sequence joins TRBV3-2 and TRBJ1-2; the table calls TRBD1, which could not be checked here. TRBV3-2 constitutes a pseudogene. The CDR3 runs to 14 residues. The CDR3 loop is CASSQEDRGFGYTF. The CDR3 region has the DNA TGTGCCAGCAGCCAAGAAGACAGGGGTTTTGGCTACACCTTC.

The chain links TRBV20-1 to TRBJ2-3; no definite D call. This CDR3 comprises 13 residues. Germline CDR1 is DFQATT and CDR2 is SNEGSKA (reference sequence). V lost 5 bases to trimming and J lost 6 bases, with 15 bases between them. The CDR3 spells CSALTRVTDTQYF. For the CDR3, the DNA is TGCAGTGCTCTTACCCGGGTTACGGATACGCAGTATTTT.

This clonotype was seen many times. The J gene is TRBJ1-3, the V gene TRBV29-1; TRBD1 aligns across 9 bases. This CDR3 contains 13 residues. The germline V gene encodes CDR1 SQVTM and CDR2 ANQGSEA. V shed 6 bases and J 4 bases; nucleotides not matched to a gene: 4. The CDR3 region has the DNA TGCAGCGTATGGACAGGGGCGGGAAACACCATATATTTT. It encodes CSVWTGAGNTIYF.

There are many counts of this clonotype. The rearrangement uses TRBV10-3 and TRBJ2-7; D is unclear. Trimming removed 2 bases from V and 4 bases from J, with 6 bases in between. The CDR3 totals 12 residues. The germline gives CDR1 ENHRY, CDR2 SYGVKD. The CDR3 reads CAISEDRYEQYF. The CDR3 DNA follows: TGTGCCATCAGTGAGGACCGGTACGAGCAGTACTTC.

This chain joins TRBV9 and TRBJ2-1, with D tentatively TRBD2 (6 bases). With 2 bases removed from V and 6 bases from J, the gap between germline ends came to 12 bases. The CDR3 covers 14 residues. Germline CDR1 SGDLS, CDR2 YYNGEE. CDR3 DNA sequence: TGTGCCAGCAGCGTTCCGGGGAGGCCCAATGAGCAGTTCTTC. It encodes CASSVPGRPNEQFF.

A few counts support this clonotype. The chain links TRBV20-1 to TRBJ1-1, with a tentative D call TRBD1 (5 bases). The CDR3 extends over 13 amino acids. V was pared by 6 bases and J by 1 base, with 12 bases between. The germline V gene has CDR1 DFQATT and CDR2 SNEGSKA (reference sequence). The CDR3 spells CSAEAGTNTEAFF. The CDR3 coding sequence is TGCAGTGCGGAGGCCGGGACGAACACTGAAGCTTTCTTT.

The J gene is TRBJ1-1, the V gene TRBV7-9; no clear D. V was clipped by 1 base and J by 1 base, with 7 bases between them. Germline V CDR1 and CDR2: SEHNR, FQNEAQ (reference sequence). The CDR3 loop spans 14 amino acids. CDR3 sequence reads: CASSLVNGNTEAFF. CDR3 bases: TGTGCCAGCAGCTTAGTAAACGGGAACACTGAAGCTTTCTTT.

This clonotype was seen a few times. Germline and junction disagree at one end, which may indicate a read error. The rearrangement joins TRBV11-2 to TRBJ2-3; D is uncertain. The CDR3 spans 15 residues. CDR1 and CDR2 (germline): SGHAT, FQNNGV. This chain's CDR3 is CASSLYNSRADTLYF. CDR3 nucleotides: TGTGCCAGCAGCTTATATAACTCAAGGGCAGATACGCTGTATTTT.

The chain uses TRBV20-1 and TRBJ2-5, with TRBD2 identical over 14 bases. CDR1 is DFQATT, CDR2 SNEGSKA, per germline (reference sequence). V dropped 5 bases and J dropped 2; count of bases not matched to a gene: 7. The CDR3 extends over 16 amino acids. The CDR3 here is CSAQPTSGRVQETQYF. The CDR3 nucleotides are TGCAGTGCTCAACCGACTAGCGGGAGGGTACAAGAGACCCAGTACTTC.

This clonotype was seen only once. Germline is not matched at one junction end, which may reflect a read error. The chain is built from TRBV25-1 and TRBJ2-2, with TRBD2 identical over 9 bases. The V gene's germline CDR1 is MGHDK and CDR2 SYGVNS. The CDR3 length is 15 residues. CDR3 residues: CSSSDRLAVPGELFF. DNA for the CDR3: TGTTCCAGCAGTGACCGACTAGCGGTACCTGGGGAGCTGTTTTTT.

This clonotype was picked up a small number of times. This chain uses TRBV5-1 with TRBJ2-6, with D hard to call. The ends were cut back, 4 bases at V and 0 bases at J, with 11 bases in the middle. The germline V gene encodes CDR1 SGHRS and CDR2 YFSETQ. CDR3 length: 16 amino acids. The CDR3 coding sequence is TGCGCCAGCAGCGCTAATCCTTCCTCTGGGGCCAACGTCCTGACTTTC. Translating it yields CASSANPSSGANVLTF.